This T cell receptor beta chain is drawn from a study of OX40 agonist ivuxolimab in advanced cancers. Study context: People who had prior anti-PD-1, anti-PD-L1 or anti-CTLA-4 therapy could take part, and 40% had some.

The data were produced by immunoSEQ multiplex PCR, yet TCRdb's version contains in-frame clones alone and is incomplete. The table records 80,000 to 95,000 clones, under 90% of them present only once. J gave up 7 bases and V 7 bases, and 8 bases lay outside the gene matches. Germline CDR1 and CDR2: MNHNY and SVGAGI (reference sequence). CDR3 length: 15 amino acids. Study findings and constraints: Patients with a partial response at 0.1-3.0 mg/kg had among the lowest clonal expansion. Low levels of normalized T-cell clonal expansion also appeared in some nonresponders.

For this clone: Its antigen remains unidentified.

The rearrangement uses TRBV6-6 and TRBJ1-6, with 9 bases identical to TRBD1. The receptor comes from an adult with an advanced solid tumor such as melanoma, head and neck, liver or kidney cancer. The starting material was CD4+ or CD8+ T cells sorted from blood, obtained in a trial of the OX40 agonist ivuxolimab. In nucleotides, the CDR3 is TGTGCCAGCACCCCATTGGGACAGGGCAATTCACCCCTCCACTTT. This translates into CASTPLGQGNSPLHF.